Detailed here is one TCR beta chain. As yet, its antigen is unknown. These data belong to a study of cytomegalovirus exposure and HLA in healthy donors. 60 Vbeta and 13 Jbeta primers were used in PCR. The repertoire was sequenced with immunoSEQ multiplex PCR; TCRdb's copy has only in-frame clones and lacks some. The profile covers about 120,000 clones, with roughly 82% appearing a single time and around 1.4% taken by the ten largest. Study results and caveats: Previously analyzed data showed that most TCR beta V segments were productive at a frequency of about 87% or about 30%. Among TCR sequences, most were rare, though some public TCRs appeared in many donors.

The sequenced material came from PBMCs. The clonotype originates from a woman younger than 35 in good health and CMV-seronegative.

CDR3 bases: TGTGCCACCAGCGGGGACAGACCGCCTTACGAGCAGTACTTC. Its translation is CATSGDRPPYEQYF. The chain employs TRBV15 and TRBJ2-7, with TRBD1 matching 7 bases. CDR1 and CDR2 (germline): LNHNV, YYDKDF (reference sequence). The CDR3 sequence is 14 residues long. V dropped 5 bases and J dropped 4; count of bases not matched to a gene: 8.